This T cell receptor (beta chain) was recorded in a study of regulatory T cells in long-lasting Graves disease. Building the TCR beta libraries relied on iRepertoire HTBI primers, and CDR3 regions underwent Arm-PCR. Per the original data handling: Identified segments across samples numbered under 80 TRBV and around 13 TRBJ. TCRdb reanalysed the multiplex PCR reads using MiXCR and keeps one entry per CDR3 protein. For this entry, the V and J calls and clone size follow TCRdb and not the study's own pipeline. The top ten hold around a quarter of the sample, which has roughly 560,000 distinct CDR3 sequences, around 15% seen once. Study-level results: TRBV28 was favored in persistent disease, as were TRBJ1-2 and TRBJ2-5.

The time point denotes: newly diagnosed GD, antithyroid drugs for less than 3 months. Generation of the TCR library employed RNA extracted from PBMCs. The EDTA tubes were filled with about 10 milliliters of drawn peripheral blood. Trimming removed 3 bases from V and 10 bases from J, with 12 bases in between. The germline CDR1 and CDR2 sequences are KGHSH and LQKENI. This CDR3 comprises 12 residues. On this clonotype: Its specificity is unknown.

These data were likewise used in another study, on T cells in Graves' hyperthyroidism and ophthalmopathy.

The sequenced sample was peripheral blood mononuclear cells (PBMCs), obtained at new diagnosis, from a patient treated with antithyroid drugs. This chain connects TRBV18 to TRBJ1-2; D is unresolved. This clonotype was obtained from a woman aged 40 to 65 with Graves disease. The CDR3 reads CASSPAEEVYTF. DNA of the CDR3: TGTGCCAGCTCACCGGCAGAGGAGGTCTACACCTTC. The variable domain in full, completed from reference TRBV18 and TRBJ1-2, reads NAGVMQNPRHLVRRRGQEARLRCSPMKGHSHVYWYRQLPEEGLKFMVYLQKENIIDESGMPKERFSAEFPKEGPSILRIQQVVRGDSAAYFCASSPAEEVYTFGSGTRLTVV.